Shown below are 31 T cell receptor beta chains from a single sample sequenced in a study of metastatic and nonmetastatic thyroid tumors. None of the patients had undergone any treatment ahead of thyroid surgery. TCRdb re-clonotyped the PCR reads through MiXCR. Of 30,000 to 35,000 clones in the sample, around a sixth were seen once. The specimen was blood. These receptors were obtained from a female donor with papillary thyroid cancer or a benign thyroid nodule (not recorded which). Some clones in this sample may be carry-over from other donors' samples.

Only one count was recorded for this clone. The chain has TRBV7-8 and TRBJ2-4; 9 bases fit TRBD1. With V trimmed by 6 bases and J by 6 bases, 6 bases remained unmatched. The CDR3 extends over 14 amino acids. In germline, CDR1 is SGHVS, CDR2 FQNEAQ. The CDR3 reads CASSRDRARNIQYF. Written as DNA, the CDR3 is TGTGCCAGCAGTAGGGACAGGGCGAGAAACATTCAGTACTTC.

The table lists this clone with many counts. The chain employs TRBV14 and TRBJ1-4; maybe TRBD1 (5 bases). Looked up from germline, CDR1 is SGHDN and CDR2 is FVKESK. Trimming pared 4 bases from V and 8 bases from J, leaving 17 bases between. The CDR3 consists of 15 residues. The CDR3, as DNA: TGTGCCAGCAGCCCTCGGTGGGGGGTAAGAGAAAAACTGTTTTTT. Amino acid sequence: CASSPRWGVREKLFF.

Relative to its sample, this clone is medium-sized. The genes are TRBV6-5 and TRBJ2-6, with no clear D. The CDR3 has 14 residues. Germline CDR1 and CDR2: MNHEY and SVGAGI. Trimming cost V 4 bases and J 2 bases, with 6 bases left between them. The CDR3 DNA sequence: TGTGCCAGCAGTTTCTCAGCTGGGGCCAACGTCCTGACTTTC. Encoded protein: CASSFSAGANVLTF.

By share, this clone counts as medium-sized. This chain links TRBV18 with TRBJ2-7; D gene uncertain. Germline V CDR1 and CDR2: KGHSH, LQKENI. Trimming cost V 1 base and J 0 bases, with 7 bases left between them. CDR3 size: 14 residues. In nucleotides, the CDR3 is TGTGCCAGCTCACCACAGACTGCCTCCTACGAGCAGTACTTC. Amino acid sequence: CASSPQTASYEQYF.

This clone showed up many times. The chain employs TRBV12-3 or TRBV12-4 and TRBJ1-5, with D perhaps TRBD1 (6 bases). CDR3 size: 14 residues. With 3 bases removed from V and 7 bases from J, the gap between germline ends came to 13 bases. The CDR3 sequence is CASSFGGGIQPQHF. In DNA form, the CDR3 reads TGTGCCAGCAGTTTTGGGGGCGGAATCCAGCCCCAGCATTTT.

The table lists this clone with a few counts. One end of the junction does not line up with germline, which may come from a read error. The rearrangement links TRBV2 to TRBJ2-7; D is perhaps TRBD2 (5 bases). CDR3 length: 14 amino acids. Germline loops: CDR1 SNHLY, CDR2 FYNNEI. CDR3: CASSFRDISYDQYF. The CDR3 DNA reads TGTGCCAGCAGCTTCCGGGATATCTCCTACGATCAGTACTTC.

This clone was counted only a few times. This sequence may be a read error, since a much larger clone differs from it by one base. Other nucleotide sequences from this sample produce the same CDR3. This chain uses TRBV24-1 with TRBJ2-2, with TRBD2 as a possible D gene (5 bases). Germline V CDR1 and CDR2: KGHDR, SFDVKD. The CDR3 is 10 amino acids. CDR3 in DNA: TGTGCCACCACACCCGGGGAGCTCCTTTTT. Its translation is CATTPGELLF.

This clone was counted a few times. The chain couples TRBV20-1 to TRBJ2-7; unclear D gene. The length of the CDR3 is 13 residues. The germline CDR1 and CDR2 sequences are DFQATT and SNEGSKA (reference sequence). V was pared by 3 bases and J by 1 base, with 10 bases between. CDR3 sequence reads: CSARTDISYEQYF. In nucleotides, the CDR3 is TGCAGTGCTAGGACCGACATTTCCTACGAGCAGTACTTC.

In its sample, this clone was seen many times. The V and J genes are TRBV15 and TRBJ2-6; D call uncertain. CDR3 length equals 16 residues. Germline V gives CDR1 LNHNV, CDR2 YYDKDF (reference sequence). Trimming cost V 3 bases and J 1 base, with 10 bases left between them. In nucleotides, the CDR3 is TGTGCCACCAGCAGGGTCATGGGATCTGGGGCCAACGTCCTGACTTTC. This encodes CATSRVMGSGANVLTF.

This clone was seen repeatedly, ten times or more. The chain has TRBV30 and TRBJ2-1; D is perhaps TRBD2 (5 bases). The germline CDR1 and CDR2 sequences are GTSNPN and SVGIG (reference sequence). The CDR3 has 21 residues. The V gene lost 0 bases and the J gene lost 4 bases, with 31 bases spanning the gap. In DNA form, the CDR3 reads TGTGCCTGGAGTGTACGGGAAAAGAAAGGACTGACCTGGCGAGGTTACAATGAGCAGTTCTTC. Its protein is CAWSVREKKGLTWRGYNEQFF.

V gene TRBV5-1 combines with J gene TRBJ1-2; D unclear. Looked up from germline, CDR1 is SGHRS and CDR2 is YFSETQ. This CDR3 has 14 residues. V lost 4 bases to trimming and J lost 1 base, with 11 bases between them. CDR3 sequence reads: CASSDIRVNYGYTF. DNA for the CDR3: TGCGCCAGCAGCGACATCCGGGTTAACTATGGCTACACCTTC.

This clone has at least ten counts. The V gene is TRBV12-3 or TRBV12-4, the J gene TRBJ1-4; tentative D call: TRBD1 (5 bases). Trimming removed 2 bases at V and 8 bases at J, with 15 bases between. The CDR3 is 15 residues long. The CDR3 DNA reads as TGTGCCAGCAGTTTAATACGGGGGGTGGAGGAAAAACTGTTTTTT. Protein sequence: CASSLIRGVEEKLFF.

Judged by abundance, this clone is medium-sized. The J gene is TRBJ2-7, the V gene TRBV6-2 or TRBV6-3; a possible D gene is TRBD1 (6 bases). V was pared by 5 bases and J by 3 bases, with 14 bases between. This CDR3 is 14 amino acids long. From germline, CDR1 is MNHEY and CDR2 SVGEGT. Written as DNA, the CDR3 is TGTGCCAGCAGTACCCCACAGGGTATCTACGAGCAGTACTTC. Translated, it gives CASSTPQGIYEQYF.

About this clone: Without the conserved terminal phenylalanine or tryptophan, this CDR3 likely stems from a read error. The CDR3 nucleotides are TGCAGTGCTATATCGGGTGGCTACACCCTC. It codes for CSAISGGYTL. This rearrangement joins TRBV20-1 to TRBJ1-2; D not certain. Germline assignment: CDR1 DFQATT and CDR2 SNEGSKA (reference sequence). The CDR3 is 10 amino acids. V was trimmed by 4 bases and J by 7 bases, leaving 7 bases between them.

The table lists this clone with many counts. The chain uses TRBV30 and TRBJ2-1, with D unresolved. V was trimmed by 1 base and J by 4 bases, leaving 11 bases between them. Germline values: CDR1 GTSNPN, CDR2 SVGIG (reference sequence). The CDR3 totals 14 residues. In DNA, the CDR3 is TGTGCCTGGAGTGCGGGTGTCGGATACAATGAGCAGTTCTTC. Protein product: CAWSAGVGYNEQFF.

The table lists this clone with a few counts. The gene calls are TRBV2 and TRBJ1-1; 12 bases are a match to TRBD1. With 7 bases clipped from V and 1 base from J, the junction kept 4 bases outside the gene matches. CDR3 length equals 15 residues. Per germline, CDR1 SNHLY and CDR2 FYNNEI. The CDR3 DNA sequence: TGTGCCAGCACTCGGGACAGGGGGCGGAACACTGAAGCTTTCTTT. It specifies CASTRDRGRNTEAFF. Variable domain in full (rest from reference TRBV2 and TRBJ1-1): EPEVTQTPSHQVTQMGQEVILRCVPISNHLYFYWYRQILGQKVEFLVSFYNNEISEKSEIFDDQFSVERPDGSNFTLKIRSTKLEDSAMYFCASTRDRGRNTEAFFGQGTRLTVV.

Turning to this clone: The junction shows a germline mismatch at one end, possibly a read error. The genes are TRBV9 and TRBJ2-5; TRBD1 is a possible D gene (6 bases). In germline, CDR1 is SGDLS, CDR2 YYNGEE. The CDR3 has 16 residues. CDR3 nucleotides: TGTGCCAGCAGTGTAGGCGGGTACAGGGCGGTAGAGACCCAGTACTTC. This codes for CASSVGGYRAVETQYF.

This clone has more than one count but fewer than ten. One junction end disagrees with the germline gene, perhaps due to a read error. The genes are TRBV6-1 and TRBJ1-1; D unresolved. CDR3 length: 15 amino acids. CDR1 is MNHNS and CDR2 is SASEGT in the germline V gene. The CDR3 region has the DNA TGTGCAAGCAGCCCTAAGTCCGGGGTGGACACTGAAGCTTTCTTT. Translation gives CASSPKSGVDTEAFF.

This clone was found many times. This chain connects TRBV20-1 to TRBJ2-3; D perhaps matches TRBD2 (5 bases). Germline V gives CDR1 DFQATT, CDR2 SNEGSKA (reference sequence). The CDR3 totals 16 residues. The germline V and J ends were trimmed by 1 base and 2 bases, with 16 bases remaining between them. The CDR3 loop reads CSARGSRASNTDTQYF. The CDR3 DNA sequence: TGCAGTGCTAGAGGGTCGCGGGCCTCCAACACAGATACGCAGTATTTT.

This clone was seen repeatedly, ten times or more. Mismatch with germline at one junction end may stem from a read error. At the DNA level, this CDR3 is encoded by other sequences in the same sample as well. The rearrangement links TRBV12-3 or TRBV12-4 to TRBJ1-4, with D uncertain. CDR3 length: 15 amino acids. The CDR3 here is CASSAQPRANEKLFF. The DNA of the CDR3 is TGTGCCAGCAGTGCCCAGCCGAGGGCTAATGAAAAGCTGTTTTTT.

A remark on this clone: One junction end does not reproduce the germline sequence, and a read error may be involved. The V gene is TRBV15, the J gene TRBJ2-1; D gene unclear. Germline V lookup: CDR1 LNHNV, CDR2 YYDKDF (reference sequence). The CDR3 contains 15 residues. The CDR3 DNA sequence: TGTGCCACCAGAGGATCTACGAGCTCCTGCAATGAGCAGTTCTTC. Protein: CATRGSTSSCNEQFF.

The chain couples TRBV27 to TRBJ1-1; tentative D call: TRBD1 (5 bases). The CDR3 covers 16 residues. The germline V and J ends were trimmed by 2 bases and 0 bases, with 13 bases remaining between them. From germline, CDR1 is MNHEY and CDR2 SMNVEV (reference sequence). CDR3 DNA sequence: TGTGCCAGCAGTTTAGGAAGCGGGGCGATGAACACTGAAGCTTTCTTT. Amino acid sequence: CASSLGSGAMNTEAFF.

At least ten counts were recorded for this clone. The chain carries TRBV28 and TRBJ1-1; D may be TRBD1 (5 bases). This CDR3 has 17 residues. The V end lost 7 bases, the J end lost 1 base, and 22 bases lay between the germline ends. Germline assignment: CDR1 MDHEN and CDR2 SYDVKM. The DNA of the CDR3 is TGTGCCAGCACCACCCCCTTAGGGGCCGAAAGGAACACTGAAGCTTTCTTT. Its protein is CASTTPLGAERNTEAFF.

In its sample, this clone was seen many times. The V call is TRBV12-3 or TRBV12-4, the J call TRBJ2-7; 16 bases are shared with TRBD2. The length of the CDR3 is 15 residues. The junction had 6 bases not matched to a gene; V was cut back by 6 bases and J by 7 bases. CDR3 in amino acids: CASRGTSGRAQEQYF. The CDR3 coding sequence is TGTGCCAGCAGGGGGACTAGCGGGAGGGCTCAAGAGCAGTACTTC.

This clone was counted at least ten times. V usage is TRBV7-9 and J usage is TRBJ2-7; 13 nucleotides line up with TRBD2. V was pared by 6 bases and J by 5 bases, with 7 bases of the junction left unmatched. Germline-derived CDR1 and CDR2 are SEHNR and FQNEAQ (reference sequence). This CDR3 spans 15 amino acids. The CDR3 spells CASRPTSGRVHEQYF. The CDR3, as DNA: TGTGCCAGCAGGCCAACTAGCGGGAGGGTACACGAGCAGTACTTC.

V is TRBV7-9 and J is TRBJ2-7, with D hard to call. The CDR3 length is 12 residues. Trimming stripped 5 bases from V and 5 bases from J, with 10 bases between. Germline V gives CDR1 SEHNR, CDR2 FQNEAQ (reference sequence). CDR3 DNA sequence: TGTGCCAGCAGCGAGAACGGGCACGAGCAGTACTTC. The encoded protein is CASSENGHEQYF.

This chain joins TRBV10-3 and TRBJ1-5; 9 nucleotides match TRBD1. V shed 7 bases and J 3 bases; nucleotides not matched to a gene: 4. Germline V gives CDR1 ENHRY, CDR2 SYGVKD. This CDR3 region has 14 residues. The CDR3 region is CAIKGQGNNQPQHF. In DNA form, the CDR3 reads TGTGCCATCAAGGGACAGGGTAACAATCAGCCCCAGCATTTT.

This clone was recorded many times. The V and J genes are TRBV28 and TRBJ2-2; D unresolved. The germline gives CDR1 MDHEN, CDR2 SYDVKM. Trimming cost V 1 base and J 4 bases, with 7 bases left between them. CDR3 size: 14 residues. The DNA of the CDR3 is TGTGCCAGCAGTTTATCCCAGCTCACCGGGGAGCTGTTTTTT. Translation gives CASSLSQLTGELFF. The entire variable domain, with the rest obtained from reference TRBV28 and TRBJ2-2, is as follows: DVKVTQSSRYLVKRTGEKVFLECVQDMDHENMFWYRQDPGLGLRLIYFSYDVKMKEKGDIPEGYSVSREKKERFSLILESASTNQTSMYLCASSLSQLTGELFFGEGSRLTVL.

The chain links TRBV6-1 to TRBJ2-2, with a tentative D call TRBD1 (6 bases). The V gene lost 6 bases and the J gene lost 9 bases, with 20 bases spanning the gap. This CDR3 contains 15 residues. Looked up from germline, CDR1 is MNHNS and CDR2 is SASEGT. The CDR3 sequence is CASSLLGADTWELFF. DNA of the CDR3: TGTGCCAGCAGCCTCCTGGGGGCGGACACTTGGGAGCTGTTTTTT.

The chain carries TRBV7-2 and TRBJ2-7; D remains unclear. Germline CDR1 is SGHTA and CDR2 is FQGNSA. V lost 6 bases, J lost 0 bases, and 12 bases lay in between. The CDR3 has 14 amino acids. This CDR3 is CASRPIGDSYEQYF. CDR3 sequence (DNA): TGTGCCAGCAGACCTATCGGTGACTCCTACGAGCAGTACTTC.

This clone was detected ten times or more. Here the CDR3 reads CASRGRERYEQYF. DNA of the CDR3: TGTGCCAGCCGGGGCAGGGAGCGCTACGAGCAGTACTTC. This chain links TRBV19 with TRBJ2-7; D tentatively reads TRBD1 or TRBD2 (5 bases each). Germline values: CDR1 LNHDA, CDR2 SQIVND (reference sequence). The V and J ends lost 9 bases and 3 bases respectively, with 15 bases between them. This CDR3 has 13 residues.